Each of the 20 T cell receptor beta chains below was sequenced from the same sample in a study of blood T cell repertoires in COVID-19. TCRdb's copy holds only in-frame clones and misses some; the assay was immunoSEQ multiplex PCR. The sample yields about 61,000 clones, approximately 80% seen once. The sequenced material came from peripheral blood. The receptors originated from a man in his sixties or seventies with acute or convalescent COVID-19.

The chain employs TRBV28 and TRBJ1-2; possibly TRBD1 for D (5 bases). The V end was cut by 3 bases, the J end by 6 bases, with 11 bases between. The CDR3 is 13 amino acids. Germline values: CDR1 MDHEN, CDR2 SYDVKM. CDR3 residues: CASSFQGLDGYTF. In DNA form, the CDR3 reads TGTGCCAGCAGTTTTCAGGGATTGGATGGCTACACCTTC.

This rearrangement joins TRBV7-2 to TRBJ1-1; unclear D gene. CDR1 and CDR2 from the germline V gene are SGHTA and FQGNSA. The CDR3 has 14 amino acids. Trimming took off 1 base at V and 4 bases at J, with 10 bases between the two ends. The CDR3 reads CASSLGRAATEAFF. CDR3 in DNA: TGTGCCAGCAGCTTAGGTAGAGCCGCCACTGAAGCTTTCTTT. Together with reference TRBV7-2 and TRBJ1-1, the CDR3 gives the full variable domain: GAGVSQSPSNKVTEKGKDVELRCDPISGHTALYWYRQSLGQGLEFLIYFQGNSAPDKSGLPSDRFSAERTGGSVSTLTIQRTQQEDSAVYLCASSLGRAATEAFFGQGTRLTVV.

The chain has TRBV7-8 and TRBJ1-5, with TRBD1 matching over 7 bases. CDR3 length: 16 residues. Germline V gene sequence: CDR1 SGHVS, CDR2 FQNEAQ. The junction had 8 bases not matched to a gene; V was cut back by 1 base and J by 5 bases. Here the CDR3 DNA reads TGTGCCAGCAGCTTAGATCCCAGGGGGAAACATCAGCCCCAGCATTTT. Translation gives CASSLDPRGKHQPQHF.

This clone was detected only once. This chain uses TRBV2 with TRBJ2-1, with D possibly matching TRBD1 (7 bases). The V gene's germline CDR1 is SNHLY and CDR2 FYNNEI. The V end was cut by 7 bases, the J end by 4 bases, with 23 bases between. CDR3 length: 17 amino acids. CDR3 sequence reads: CASTQKGALGGYNEQFF. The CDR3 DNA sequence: TGTGCCAGCACCCAAAAGGGGGCCTTAGGGGGGTACAATGAGCAGTTCTTC.

CDR3 bases: TGTGCCAGCAGCTTAAGTAGCGGGGGGGCGGAGACCCAGTACTTC. Translation: CASSLSSGGAETQYF. V gene TRBV7-3 combines with J gene TRBJ2-5; TRBD2 matches 11 bases. Losses at the gene ends were 1 base for V and 5 bases for J; bases not matched to a gene: 3. The CDR3 has 15 residues. Germline CDR1 and CDR2: SGHTA and FQGTGA. The full variable domain, completed using reference TRBV7-3 and TRBJ2-5, is GAGVSQTPSNKVTEKGKYVELRCDPISGHTALYWYRQSLGQGPEFLIYFQGTGAADDSGLPNDRFFAVRPEGSVSTLKIQRTERGDSAVYLCASSLSSGGAETQYFGPGTRLLVL.

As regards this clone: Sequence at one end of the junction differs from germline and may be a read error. The CDR3 sequence is CASSPRQGPETQYF. For the CDR3, the DNA is TGTGCTAGCAGCCCCCGACAGGGCCCAGAGACCCAGTACTTC. The V call is TRBV7-7, the J call TRBJ2-5; TRBD1 agrees at 7 bases. The V gene's germline CDR1 is SSHAT and CDR2 FNYEAQ (reference sequence). The CDR3 covers 14 residues.

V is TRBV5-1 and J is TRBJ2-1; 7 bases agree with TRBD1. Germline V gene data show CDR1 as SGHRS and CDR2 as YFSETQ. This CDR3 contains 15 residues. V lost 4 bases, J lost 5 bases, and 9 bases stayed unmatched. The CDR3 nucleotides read TGCGCCAGCAGCCTCACGGGACAGTCCCACAATGAGCAGTTCTTC. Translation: CASSLTGQSHNEQFF.

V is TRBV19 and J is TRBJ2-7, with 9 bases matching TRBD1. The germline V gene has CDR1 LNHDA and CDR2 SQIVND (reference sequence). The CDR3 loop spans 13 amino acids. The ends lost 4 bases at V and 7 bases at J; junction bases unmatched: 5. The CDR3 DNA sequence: TGTGCCAGTAGTAGACAGGGGGGTTATGAGCAGTACTTC. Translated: CASSRQGGYEQYF. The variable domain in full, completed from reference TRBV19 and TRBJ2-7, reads DGGITQSPKYLFRKEGQNVTLSCEQNLNHDAMYWYRQDPGQGLRLIYYSQIVNDFQKGDIAEGYSVSREKKESFPLTVTSAQKNPTAFYLCASSRQGGYEQYFGPGTRLTVT.

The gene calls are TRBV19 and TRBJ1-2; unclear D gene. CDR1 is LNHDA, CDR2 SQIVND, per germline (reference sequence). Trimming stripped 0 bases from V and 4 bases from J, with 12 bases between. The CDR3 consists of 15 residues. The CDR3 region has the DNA TGTGCCAGTAGTATAGAGGACGGACTGCTCTATGGCTACACCTTC. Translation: CASSIEDGLLYGYTF.

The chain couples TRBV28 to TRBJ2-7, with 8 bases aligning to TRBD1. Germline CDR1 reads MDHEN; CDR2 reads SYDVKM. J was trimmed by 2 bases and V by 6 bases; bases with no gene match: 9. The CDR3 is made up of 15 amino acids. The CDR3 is CASRDGQGLTYEQYF. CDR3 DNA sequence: TGTGCCAGCAGGGACGGACAGGGCCTGACCTACGAGCAGTACTTC.

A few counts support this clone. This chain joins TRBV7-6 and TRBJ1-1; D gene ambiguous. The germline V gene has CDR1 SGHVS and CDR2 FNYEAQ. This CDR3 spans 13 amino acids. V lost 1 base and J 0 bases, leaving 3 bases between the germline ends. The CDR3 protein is CASSLVMNTEAFF. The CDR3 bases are TGTGCCAGCAGCTTAGTTATGAACACTGAAGCTTTCTTT.

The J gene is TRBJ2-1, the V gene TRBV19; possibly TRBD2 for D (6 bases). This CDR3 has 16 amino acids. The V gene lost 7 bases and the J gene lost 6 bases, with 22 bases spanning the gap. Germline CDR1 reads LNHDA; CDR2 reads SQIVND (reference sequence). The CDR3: CASIPSAGSPGNEQFF. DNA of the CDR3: TGTGCCAGTATCCCGTCTGCGGGAAGCCCCGGCAATGAGCAGTTCTTC.

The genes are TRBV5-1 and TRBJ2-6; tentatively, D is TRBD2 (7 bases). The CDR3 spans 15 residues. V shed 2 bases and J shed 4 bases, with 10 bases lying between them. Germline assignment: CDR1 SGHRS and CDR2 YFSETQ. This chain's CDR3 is CASSLGGAGANVLTF. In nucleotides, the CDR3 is TGCGCCAGCAGCTTAGGGGGGGCCGGGGCCAACGTCCTGACTTTC.

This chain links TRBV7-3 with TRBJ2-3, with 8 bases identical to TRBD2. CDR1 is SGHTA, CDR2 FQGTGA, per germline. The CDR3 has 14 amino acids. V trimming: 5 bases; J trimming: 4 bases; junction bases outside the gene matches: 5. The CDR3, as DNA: TGTGCCAGCAGCAACGGGGGGGCCCCAGATACGCAGTATTTT. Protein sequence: CASSNGGAPDTQYF.

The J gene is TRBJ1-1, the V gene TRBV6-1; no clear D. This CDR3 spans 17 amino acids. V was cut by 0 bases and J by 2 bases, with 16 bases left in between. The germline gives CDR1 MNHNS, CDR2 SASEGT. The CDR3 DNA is TGTGCCAGCAGTGAAGCCCCGGACTGGGGAGGTAACACTGAAGCTTTCTTT. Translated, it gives CASSEAPDWGGNTEAFF.

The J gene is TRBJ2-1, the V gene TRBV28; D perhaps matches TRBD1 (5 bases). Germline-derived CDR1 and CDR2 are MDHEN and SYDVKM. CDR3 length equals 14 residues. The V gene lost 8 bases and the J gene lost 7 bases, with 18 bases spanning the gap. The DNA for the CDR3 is TGTGCCAGCGCTGGGGCGGACAAAGTGAATGAGCAGTTCTTC. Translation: CASAGADKVNEQFF.

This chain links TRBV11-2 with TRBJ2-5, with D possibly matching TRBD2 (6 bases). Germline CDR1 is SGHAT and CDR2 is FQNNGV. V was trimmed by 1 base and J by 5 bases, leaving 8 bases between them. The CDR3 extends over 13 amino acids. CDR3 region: CASSLVRGETQYF. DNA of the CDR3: TGTGCCAGCAGCTTAGTCCGGGGGGAGACCCAGTACTTC.

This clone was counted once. For the CDR3, the DNA is TGTGCCAGCAGTTACAGTGTAGGTCAGCCCCAGCATTTT. This translates into CASSYSVGQPQHF. The rearrangement joins TRBV2 to TRBJ1-5; D uncertain. V shed 5 bases and J shed 6 bases, with 11 bases lying between them. This CDR3 spans 13 amino acids. CDR1 and CDR2 (germline): SNHLY, FYNNEI.

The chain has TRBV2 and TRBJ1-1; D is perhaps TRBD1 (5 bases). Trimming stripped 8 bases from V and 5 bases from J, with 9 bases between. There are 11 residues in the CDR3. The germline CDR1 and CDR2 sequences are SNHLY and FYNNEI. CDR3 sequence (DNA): TGTGCCAGCGGGGGGGAGACTGAAGCTTTCTTT. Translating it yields CASGGETEAFF.

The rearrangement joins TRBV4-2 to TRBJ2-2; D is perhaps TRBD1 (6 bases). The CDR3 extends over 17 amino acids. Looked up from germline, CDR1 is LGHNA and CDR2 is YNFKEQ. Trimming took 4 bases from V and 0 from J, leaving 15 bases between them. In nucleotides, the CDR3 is TGTGCCAGCAGCCTCAGTCAGGGGCAGGCGAACACCGGGGAGCTGTTTTTT. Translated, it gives CASSLSQGQANTGELFF.